This TCR beta chain was identified in a study of T cell responses to AZD1222 COVID-19 vaccine. The germline gives CDR1 GTSNPN, CDR2 SVGIG (reference sequence). This CDR3 has 14 residues. The V and J ends lost 2 bases and 2 bases respectively, with 11 bases between them. A note on this clone: Its antigen is not identified.

Points from the study as a whole: Just a handful of AZD1222 recipients tested seropositive at baseline. Females outnumbered males among donors, who were mostly white British; clonal diversity was possibly underestimated.

Only in-frame clones appear in the TCRdb table, and some are missing; sequencing was by immunoSEQ multiplex PCR. The sample lists more than 65,000 clones; roughly nine tenths were seen once. The chain recombines TRBV30 with TRBJ2-3; D is uncertain. The sequence was obtained from an adult in good health. Sequencing was performed on peripheral blood, taken on day 0 of AZD1222 vaccination. This CDR3 reads CAWSRYPNTDTQYF. DNA for the CDR3: TGTGCCTGGAGTCGGTATCCCAACACAGATACGCAGTATTTT.